Listed below are T cell receptor beta chains from one sample, sequenced in a study of spatial heterogeneity in lung cancer. TCRdb re-called the 5' RACE reads through MiXCR, storing one row per CDR3 protein. The data hold around 44,000 distinct CDR3 sequences, with over 9.5% observed a single time. The sample was PBMCs, taken at follow-up. The receptors were gathered from a female donor with early-stage non-small cell lung cancer. Each CDR3 is given with its conserved first and last residue.

v_call: TRBV6-1
j_call: TRBJ2-3
cdr3_aa: CASTATGGWTDTQYF

v_call: TRBV2
j_call: TRBJ1-2
cdr3_aa: CASSESRGGTGYTF

v_call: TRBV5-1
j_call: TRBJ2-5
cdr3_aa: CASSRTGGSLQETQYF

v_call: TRBV29-1
j_call: TRBJ2-3
cdr3_aa: CSVEEHPAYTDTQYF

v_call: TRBV7-9
j_call: TRBJ1-2
cdr3_aa: CASSLDSGRGLGYTF

v_call: TRBV9
j_call: TRBJ2-2
cdr3_aa: CASSVAAGGGELFF

v_call: TRBV7-2
j_call: TRBJ2-4
cdr3_aa: CASMQALVGGIQYF

v_call: TRBV13
j_call: TRBJ2-1
cdr3_aa: CASSSAGTGVSEQFF

v_call: TRBV29-1
j_call: TRBJ2-5
cdr3_aa: CSVKPGLASKQETQYF

v_call: TRBV7-9
j_call: TRBJ2-5
cdr3_aa: CASSFFKLARQETQYF

v_call: TRBV18
j_call: TRBJ2-5
cdr3_aa: CASSGGAQETQYF

v_call: TRBV3-1
j_call: TRBJ2-5
cdr3_aa: CASSQEGSSGEYF

v_call: TRBV5-1
j_call: TRBJ1-5
cdr3_aa: CASSWTGGQPQHF

v_call: TRBV12-3/TRBV12-4
j_call: TRBJ2-7
cdr3_aa: CASSRGREQYF

v_call: TRBV5-1
j_call: TRBJ2-5
cdr3_aa: CASSPGQIQETQYF

v_call: TRBV7-9
j_call: TRBJ2-5
cdr3_aa: CASSWTGRGETQYF

v_call: TRBV6-5
j_call: TRBJ2-5
cdr3_aa: CASSPRWQETQYF

v_call: TRBV19
j_call: TRBJ1-5
cdr3_aa: CAASRGVGNQPQHF

v_call: TRBV20-1
j_call: TRBJ1-5
cdr3_aa: CSARDGAQYSNQPQHF

v_call: TRBV20-1
j_call: TRBJ2-5
cdr3_aa: CSARVLMKPQETQYF

v_call: TRBV27
j_call: TRBJ1-1
cdr3_aa: CASSFRGGTEAFF

v_call: TRBV4-3
j_call: TRBJ1-1
cdr3_aa: CASSRETGFETEAFF